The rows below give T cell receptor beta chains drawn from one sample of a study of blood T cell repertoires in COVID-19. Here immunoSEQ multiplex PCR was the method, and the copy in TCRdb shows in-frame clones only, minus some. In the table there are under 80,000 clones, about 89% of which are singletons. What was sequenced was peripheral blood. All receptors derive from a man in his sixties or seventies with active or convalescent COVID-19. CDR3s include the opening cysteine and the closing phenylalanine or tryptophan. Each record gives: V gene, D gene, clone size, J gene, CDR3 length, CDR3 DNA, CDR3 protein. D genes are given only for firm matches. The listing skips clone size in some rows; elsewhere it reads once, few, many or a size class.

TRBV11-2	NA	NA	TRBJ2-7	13	TGTGCCAGCAGTCGACTTGGCACCTACGAGCAGTACTTC	CASSRLGTYEQYF
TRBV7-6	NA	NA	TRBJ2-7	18	TGTGCCAGCAGCTTAGCCACCTCTCGGGCGGGGAGCTCCTACGAGCAGTACTTC	CASSLATSRAGSSYEQYF
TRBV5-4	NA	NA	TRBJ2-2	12	TGTGCCAGCAGCTTTTTCGCCGGGGAGCTGTTTTTT	CASSFFAGELFF
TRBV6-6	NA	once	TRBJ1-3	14	TGTGCCAGCAGGACAGAAGTCTCTGGAAACACCATATATTTT	CASRTEVSGNTIYF
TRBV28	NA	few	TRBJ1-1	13	TGTGCCAGCAGTTTGTCCGGGAACACTGAAGCTTTCTTT	CASSLSGNTEAFF
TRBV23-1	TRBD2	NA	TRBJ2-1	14	TGCGCCAGCATGGAACGGGGGGGGTACAATGAGCAGTTCTTC	CASMERGGYNEQFF
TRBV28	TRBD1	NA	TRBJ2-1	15	TGTGCCAGCGTCCTGGGGGACAGACCTTACAATGAGCAGTTCTTC	CASVLGDRPYNEQFF
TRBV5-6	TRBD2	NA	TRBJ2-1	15	TGTGCCAGCAGCCCGGCGGGGCGGGAGGGCCTTGAGCAGTTCTTC	CASSPAGREGLEQFF
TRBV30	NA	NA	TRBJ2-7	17	TGTGCCTGGAGTAGGTCGCTCTTGGAACAGAACGCCTACGAGCAGTACTTC	CAWSRSLLEQNAYEQYF
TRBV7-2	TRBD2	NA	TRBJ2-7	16	TGTGCCAGCAGCTTATGGACTAGCGGGCCCTCCTACGAGCAGTACTTC	CASSLWTSGPSYEQYF
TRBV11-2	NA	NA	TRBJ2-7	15	TGTGCCAGCAGCTATACTACCGGGGTTACGGGCGAGCAGTACTTC	CASSYTTGVTGEQYF
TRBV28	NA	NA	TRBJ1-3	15	TGTGCCAGCACCCTTCCGGGAAGTAACGGAAACACCATATATTTT	CASTLPGSNGNTIYF
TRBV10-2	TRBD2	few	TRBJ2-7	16	TGCGCCAGCAGTGACCATGTTAGCGGGATGTCCTACGAGCAGTACTTC	CASSDHVSGMSYEQYF
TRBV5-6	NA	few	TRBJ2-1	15	TGTGCCAGCAGCTTGCTTAGCAGTGACTACAATGAGCAGTTCTTC	CASSLLSSDYNEQFF
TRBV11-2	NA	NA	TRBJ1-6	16	TGTGCCAGCAGCTTAGATCTGGTAGGGGTAAGGTCACCCCTCCACTTT	CASSLDLVGVRSPLHF
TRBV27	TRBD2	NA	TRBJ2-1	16	TGTGCCAGCAGTACGAGGACTAGCGGGAGAATCCATGAGCAGTTCTTC	CASSTRTSGRIHEQFF
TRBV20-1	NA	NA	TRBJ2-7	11	TGCAGTGTGAAGGAGACCTACGAGCAGTACTTC	CSVKETYEQYF
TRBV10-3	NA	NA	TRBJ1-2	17	TGTGCCATCTCAACCTCCCTTTGGAGGACGGAATATTATGGCTACACCTTC	CAISTSLWRTEYYGYTF
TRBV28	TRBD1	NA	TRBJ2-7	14	TGTGCCAGCAGTTTAGGACAGGGATCCTACGAGCAGTACTTC	CASSLGQGSYEQYF
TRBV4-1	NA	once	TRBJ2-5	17	TGCGCCAGCAGCCAAGAAAGTCCAACGGAGAGATTGAAGACCCAGTACTTC	CASSQESPTERLKTQYF
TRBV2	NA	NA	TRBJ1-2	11	TGTGCCAGCAGTGCCAGGGTTGGCTACACCTTC	CASSARVGYTF
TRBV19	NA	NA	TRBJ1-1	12	TGTGCCAGTACCGGGTCGAGCACTGAAGCTTTCTTT	CASTGSSTEAFF
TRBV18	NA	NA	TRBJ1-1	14	TGTGCCAGCTCACCACCTTCAGGGGTTAATGAAGCTTTCTTT	CASSPPSGVNEAFF
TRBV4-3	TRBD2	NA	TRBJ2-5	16	TGCGCCAGCAGCCAAGATTGGGACGCGGGAGGAGAGACCCAGTACTTC	CASSQDWDAGGETQYF